This T cell receptor beta chain was recorded in a study of cytomegalovirus exposure and HLA in healthy donors. General study points: A missense variant in DCLRE1C was later tied to TCR beta V- and J-gene trimming. Presence/absence analyses treated sequencing depth as roughly uniform across donors.

Only a few counts were recorded for this clone. No antigen is known for it. Use of 60 Vbeta and 13 Jbeta primers characterized the PCR. Original handling: Among the unique TCR beta chains that a later analysis counted, 75 million to 85 million in all, roughly 9.9 million were shared. Clones were read by immunoSEQ multiplex PCR, and TCRdb kept only the in-frame ones, dropping some. The DNA was the basis for D and trimming; V, J and clone size are from that table. The sample has about 160,000 clones; around 79% are singletons. Per germline, CDR1 LNHDA and CDR2 SQIVND (reference sequence). The J segment lost 10 bases and the V segment lost 7 bases, leaving 11 bases of the junction unmatched. The CDR3 spans 13 residues.

The rearrangement uses TRBV19 and TRBJ1-1, with TRBD1 matching 8 bases. The sample consisted of PBMCs. The clonotype originates from a woman in her forties or fifties in good health and CMV-seropositive. The CDR3 nucleotides read TGTGCCAGTACCCGACAGGGGTTAACGGGAGCTTTCTTT. This translates into CASTRQGLTGAFF. The whole variable domain, filled in from reference TRBV19 and TRBJ1-1, reads DGGITQSPKYLFRKEGQNVTLSCEQNLNHDAMYWYRQDPGQGLRLIYYSQIVNDFQKGDIAEGYSVSREKKESFPLTVTSAQKNPTAFYLCASTRQGLTGAFFGQGTRLTVV.